This entry lists 31 T cell receptor beta chains sequenced from one sample in a study of regulatory T cells in long-lasting Graves disease. Assembly of TCR beta libraries relied on iRepertoire HTBI primers together with Arm-PCR of CDR3 regions. TCRdb reanalysed the multiplex PCR reads using MiXCR and keeps one entry per CDR3 protein. This table holds about 220,000 distinct CDR3 sequences, approximately 18% found once. Time point denoted: newly diagnosed GD, antithyroid drugs for less than 3 months. Following extraction of RNA from PBMCs, that RNA was used to make the TCR library. Another study also made use of these data, one on T cells in Graves' hyperthyroidism and ophthalmopathy.

The starting material was peripheral blood mononuclear cells (PBMCs), obtained at new diagnosis, from a patient treated with antithyroid drugs. Receptors were obtained from a woman aged 25 to 39 with Graves disease.

This clonotype was seen at least ten times. At one end, the junction sequence differs from germline, possibly due to a read error. The chain carries TRBV7-9 and TRBJ2-7, with 8 bases aligning to TRBD1. This CDR3 region has 15 residues. From germline, CDR1 is SEHNR and CDR2 FQNEAQ (reference sequence). This CDR3 is CASSLDGQGPNEQHF. The CDR3 DNA reads TGTGCCAGCAGCCTCGATGGACAGGGTCCGAACGAGCAGCACTTC.

The table lists this clonotype with many counts. This chain uses TRBV12-3 or TRBV12-4 with TRBJ1-5; 9 bases match TRBD1. This CDR3 spans 14 amino acids. Trimming at V came to 4 bases and at J to 4 bases, leaving 2 bases not matched to a gene. CDR3 in amino acids: CASSWGTGNQPQHF. The CDR3 coding sequence is TGTGCCAGCAGTTGGGGGACAGGGAATCAGCCCCAGCATTTT.

The rearrangement links TRBV7-2 to TRBJ2-2; maybe TRBD1 (5 bases). CDR3 length: 16 residues. The germline V gene has CDR1 SGHTA and CDR2 FQGNSA. With 5 bases removed from V and 7 bases from J, the gap between germline ends came to 20 bases. CDR3 coding DNA: TGTGCCAGCAGCCGTTATCAACCAGGGCGCGGCGGGGAGCTGTTTTTT. It codes for CASSRYQPGRGGELFF.

There are many counts of this clonotype. The genes are TRBV29-1 and TRBJ1-5; 11 bases are shared with TRBD1. This CDR3 has 15 residues. V lost 6 bases, J lost 4 bases, and 8 bases stayed unmatched. Germline V lookup: CDR1 SQVTM, CDR2 ANQGSEA. As DNA, the CDR3 is TGCAGCGTAGCTCACGGGACAGGGGGAAATCAGCCCCAGCATTTT. Translated: CSVAHGTGGNQPQHF.

This clonotype was detected a few times. This chain links TRBV2 with TRBJ2-7, with 10 bases matching TRBD1. The CDR3 covers 17 residues. Germline CDR1 SNHLY, CDR2 FYNNEI. V was pared by 9 bases and J by 1 base, with 15 bases of the junction left unmatched. This chain's CDR3 is CARSRDRGRSGSYEQYF. The CDR3 nucleotides are TGTGCCAGATCCCGGGACAGGGGACGGAGCGGGTCCTACGAGCAGTACTTC. The whole variable domain, filled in from reference TRBV2 and TRBJ2-7, reads EPEVTQTPSHQVTQMGQEVILRCVPISNHLYFYWYRQILGQKVEFLVSFYNNEISEKSEIFDDQFSVERPDGSNFTLKIRSTKLEDSAMYFCARSRDRGRSGSYEQYFGPGTRLTVT.

This clonotype has at least ten counts. The rearrangement uses TRBV2 and TRBJ1-1; 7 bases fit TRBD1. The trim removed 9 bases at V and 5 bases at J, leaving 6 bases unmatched. Germline CDR1 is SNHLY and CDR2 is FYNNEI. The length of the CDR3 is 12 residues. The CDR3 DNA follows: TGTGCCAGGAACAGGGGAGGTACTGAAGCTTTCTTT. It specifies CARNRGGTEAFF. The variable domain in full, with the rest retrieved from reference TRBV2 and TRBJ1-1, is EPEVTQTPSHQVTQMGQEVILRCVPISNHLYFYWYRQILGQKVEFLVSFYNNEISEKSEIFDDQFSVERPDGSNFTLKIRSTKLEDSAMYFCARNRGGTEAFFGQGTRLTVV.

The chain has TRBV4-1 and TRBJ2-5; 12 nucleotides match TRBD2. Germline assignment: CDR1 MGHRA and CDR2 YSYEKL. The CDR3 length is 16 residues. The V and J ends lost 4 bases and 1 base, in that order; junction bases with no gene match: 4. The CDR3 loop is CASSRPTSGSQETQYF. CDR3 bases: TGCGCCAGCAGCCGGCCGACTAGCGGGAGCCAAGAGACCCAGTACTTC.

With regard to this clonotype: Mismatch with germline at one junction end may stem from a read error. The chain is built from TRBV10-1 and TRBJ2-3; TRBD2 agrees at 13 bases. The CDR3 length is 19 residues. Germline CDR1 and CDR2: WNHNN and SYGVQD (reference sequence). The CDR3 here is CASRRRFSPLAGGTDTQYF. The CDR3, as DNA: TGTGCCTCACGGAGAAGGTTCTCCCCACTAGCGGGAGGGACAGATACGCAGTATTTT.

This clonotype was picked up many times. The chain carries TRBV15 and TRBJ1-1; unclear D gene. Trimming removed 1 base from V and 4 bases from J, with 10 bases in between. This CDR3 contains 14 residues. Germline V lookup: CDR1 LNHNV, CDR2 YYDKDF (reference sequence). This chain's CDR3 is CATSRGDWGTEAFF. DNA of the CDR3: TGTGCCACCAGCAGAGGTGACTGGGGCACTGAAGCTTTCTTT.

There are many counts of this clonotype. The V and J genes are TRBV19 and TRBJ2-7; 10 bases fit TRBD1. The CDR3 spans 14 residues. The V gene end was trimmed by 3 bases and the J gene end by 6 bases; junction bases not matched to a gene: 5. CDR1 is LNHDA and CDR2 is SQIVND in the germline V gene (reference sequence). The CDR3, as DNA: TGTGCCAGTAGTATGACCGGGACAGGGGTCGAGCAGTACTTC. This gives the protein CASSMTGTGVEQYF.

Concerning this clonotype itself: A much larger clone is a single base away; this may be a read error. V and J are TRBV18 and TRBJ2-5; 8 bases are a match to TRBD1. The germline V gene encodes CDR1 KGHSH and CDR2 LQKENI. Trimming took 7 bases from V and 2 from J; bases not matched to a gene: 9. This CDR3 has 15 amino acids. CDR3 sequence reads: CASLRGTGLQETQYF. In nucleotides, the CDR3 is TGTGCCAGCTTACGCGGGACAGGACTTCAAGAGACCCAGTACTTC. The whole variable domain, filled in from reference TRBV18 and TRBJ2-5, reads NAGVMQNPRHLVRRRGQEARLRCSPMKGHSHVYWYRQLPEEGLKFMVYLQKENIIDESGMPKERFSAEFPKEGPSILRIQQVVRGDSAAYFCASLRGTGLQETQYFGPGTRLLVL.

This clonotype was counted ten times or more. This chain uses TRBV5-6 with TRBJ2-7; 9 nucleotides match TRBD1. The V segment lost 2 bases and the J segment 1 base; nucleotides outside the gene matches: 4. Germline CDR1 reads SGHDT; CDR2 reads YYEEEE. The CDR3 has 15 residues. The CDR3 protein is CASSFPGTGSYEQYF. DNA of the CDR3: TGTGCCAGCAGCTTCCCCGGGACAGGGTCCTACGAGCAGTACTTC.

Only a few counts were recorded for this clonotype. This chain uses TRBV11-2 with TRBJ2-7, with a possible D match to TRBD2 (5 bases). The V gene lost 3 bases and the J gene lost 3 bases, with 21 bases spanning the gap. Germline loops: CDR1 SGHAT, CDR2 FQNNGV. The CDR3 contains 17 residues. CDR3 coding DNA: TGTGCCAGCAGCTTCGGCGCGGGTCCTAACCCAAACTACGAGCAGTACTTC. As protein: CASSFGAGPNPNYEQYF. The variable domain in full, completed from reference TRBV11-2 and TRBJ2-7, reads EAGVAQSPRYKIIEKRQSVAFWCNPISGHATLYWYQQILGQGPKLLIQFQNNGVVDDSQLPKDRFSAERLKGVDSTLKIQPAKLEDSAVYLCASSFGAGPNPNYEQYFGPGTRLTVT.

There are many counts of this clonotype. The chain employs TRBV11-2 and TRBJ2-7, with a tentative D call TRBD2 (6 bases). CDR3 length: 14 residues. Germline V lookup: CDR1 SGHAT, CDR2 FQNNGV. V was shortened by 4 bases and J by 2 bases, with 12 bases between the two germline ends. This CDR3 is CASSSRGTTYEQYF. CDR3 coding DNA: TGTGCCAGCAGCTCGCGCGGGACGACCTACGAGCAGTACTTC.

V and J are TRBV29-1 and TRBJ1-1, with unresolved D. Germline CDR1 is SQVTM and CDR2 is ANQGSEA. CDR3 length: 12 amino acids. V was pared by 7 bases and J by 1 base, with 10 bases between. CDR3 in DNA: TGCAGCGCCGCCGAGGGGAACACTGAAGCTTTCTTT. Protein product: CSAAEGNTEAFF.

This clonotype was counted at least ten times. V usage is TRBV12-3 or TRBV12-4 and J usage is TRBJ1-1; D ambiguous. This CDR3 has 11 amino acids. The ends were cut back, 8 bases at V and 7 bases at J, with 11 bases in the middle. CDR3 sequence (DNA): TGTGCCAGCCGAACCGGGAGTGAAGCTTTCTTT. Its protein product is CASRTGSEAFF.

The sample holds many counts of this clonotype. The rearrangement uses TRBV6-1 and TRBJ1-2; the match to TRBD1 covers 8 bases. Germline values: CDR1 MNHNS, CDR2 SASEGT. J lost 4 bases, V lost 6 bases, and 4 bases had no gene match. The CDR3 covers 13 residues. The CDR3 loop reads CASRDRDLYGYTF. The CDR3 DNA reads TGTGCCAGCAGGGACAGGGACCTCTATGGCTACACCTTC.

Turning to this clonotype: This sequence may be a read error, since a much larger clone differs from it by one base. The chain recombines TRBV28 with TRBJ2-4; D is unresolved. Per the germline V gene, CDR1 is MDHEN and CDR2 is SYDVKM. There are 17 residues in the CDR3. In nucleotides, the CDR3 is TGTGCCAGCAGTCCAACCGATACGCGTAGGGCCAAAAACGTTCAGTACTTC. Translated, it gives CASSPTDTRRAKNVQYF.

This chain joins TRBV6-1 and TRBJ2-1; TRBD2 aligns across 8 bases. Trimming took 6 bases from V and 3 from J; bases not matched to a gene: 7. The CDR3 is 15 residues long. Looked up from germline, CDR1 is MNHNS and CDR2 is SASEGT. The CDR3 loop is CASRATSGDYNEQFF. In DNA form, the CDR3 reads TGTGCCAGCAGGGCAACTAGCGGAGACTACAATGAGCAGTTCTTC.

The chain combines TRBV29-1 with TRBJ2-1; TRBD2 aligns across 9 bases. The CDR3 spans 13 residues. Germline V gene lookup returns CDR1 SQVTM and CDR2 ANQGSEA. Trimming removed 6 bases from V and 12 bases from J; junction bases left unmatched: 12. Written as DNA, the CDR3 is TGCAGCGTCGGGGGACTAGCATCAGGAGGGCAGTTCTTC. It translates to CSVGGLASGGQFF.

This clonotype was recorded at least ten times. An end of the junction does not agree with germline; a read error may underlie this. The chain uses TRBV27 and TRBJ1-4; no clear D gene. Germline V gene data show CDR1 as MNHEY and CDR2 as SMNVEV (reference sequence). The CDR3 extends over 14 amino acids. The chain's CDR3 is CASSLRLFNENLCF. The CDR3 nucleotides are TGTGCCAGCAGTTTACGGCTATTTAATGAAAATCTGTGTTTT.

Ten or more counts support this clonotype. The rearrangement joins TRBV5-5 to TRBJ1-1; 7 bases are shared with TRBD1. The J segment lost 6 bases and the V segment lost 3 bases, leaving 5 bases of the junction unmatched. This CDR3 has 13 residues. The germline gives CDR1 SGHKS, CDR2 YYEKEE (reference sequence). CDR3 coding DNA: TGTGCCAGCAGCTCAGACAGGGTCGCTGAAGCTTTCTTT. Its protein is CASSSDRVAEAFF.

For this clonotype: This may be a read error, as it is one base from a much larger clone. This sequence joins TRBV5-1 and TRBJ2-7; 10 bases fit TRBD2. Losses at the gene ends were 3 bases for V and 5 bases for J; bases not matched to a gene: 11. The CDR3 totals 16 residues. The germline V gene has CDR1 SGHRS and CDR2 YFSETQ. The CDR3 DNA sequence: TGCGCCAGCAGCTCAGGATCCGGGACTAGCGCCCACGAGCAGTACTTC. It translates to CASSSGSGTSAHEQYF.

This clonotype was found many times. The chain carries TRBV12-3 or TRBV12-4 and TRBJ1-5, with D possibly TRBD1 on 6 matching bases. With 3 bases removed from V and 2 bases from J, the gap between germline ends came to 14 bases. The CDR3 runs 16 residues. CDR3: CASSLAPPGGNQPQHF. The CDR3 DNA is TGTGCCAGCAGTTTGGCCCCCCCAGGGGGCAATCAGCCCCAGCATTTT.

The CDR3 here is CASSQGGYNYGYTF. In DNA form, the CDR3 reads TGTGCCAGCAGCCAAGGAGGCTATAACTATGGCTACACCTTC. This chain uses TRBV7-9 with TRBJ1-2; D is uncertain. Trimming removed 5 bases at V and 1 base at J, with 11 bases between. The CDR3 is 14 amino acids. The germline gives CDR1 SEHNR, CDR2 FQNEAQ (reference sequence).

This clonotype was seen repeatedly, ten times or more. This chain joins TRBV11-1 and TRBJ2-5; 12 nucleotides match TRBD2. V was clipped by 5 bases and J by 5 bases; unmatched bases: 12. The CDR3 is 17 residues long. Germline V gives CDR1 SGHAT, CDR2 FQDESV (reference sequence). Here the CDR3 reads CASSTPTSGRQRETQYF. The CDR3 nucleotides are TGTGCCAGCAGCACGCCGACTAGCGGGAGACAGCGGGAGACCCAGTACTTC.

This clonotype was observed once. This chain connects TRBV2 to TRBJ1-6, with D tentatively TRBD1 (5 bases). CDR3 size: 15 residues. Germline CDR1 is SNHLY and CDR2 is FYNNEI. V was trimmed by 6 bases and J by 5 bases, leaving 14 bases between them. DNA of the CDR3: TGTGCCAGCAGCCCCGGGGCAGGAGATAATTCACCCCTCCACTTT. Protein sequence: CASSPGAGDNSPLHF. The full variable domain, its missing parts supplied by reference TRBV2 and TRBJ1-6, is EPEVTQTPSHQVTQMGQEVILRCVPISNHLYFYWYRQILGQKVEFLVSFYNNEISEKSEIFDDQFSVERPDGSNFTLKIRSTKLEDSAMYFCASSPGAGDNSPLHFGNGTRLTVT.

This clonotype was counted ten times or more. The V and J genes are TRBV19 and TRBJ1-4; TRBD1 matches at 9 bases. The CDR3 consists of 16 residues. Germline-derived CDR1 and CDR2 are LNHDA and SQIVND (reference sequence). The V and J ends lost 7 bases and 0 bases, in that order; junction bases with no gene match: 6. CDR3 coding DNA: TGTGCCAGTAACCCCGGACAGGGGACAACTAATGAAAAACTGTTTTTT. Its translation: CASNPGQGTTNEKLFF. The full variable domain, in which reference TRBV19 and TRBJ1-4 provide the parts outside the CDR3, is DGGITQSPKYLFRKEGQNVTLSCEQNLNHDAMYWYRQDPGQGLRLIYYSQIVNDFQKGDIAEGYSVSREKKESFPLTVTSAQKNPTAFYLCASNPGQGTTNEKLFFGSGTQLSVL.

This clonotype was detected many times. V usage is TRBV9 and J usage is TRBJ2-3; 11 bases align to TRBD1. Germline CDR1 reads SGDLS; CDR2 reads YYNGEE. The CDR3 contains 16 residues. The V gene end was trimmed by 4 bases and the J gene end by 0 bases; junction bases not matched to a gene: 4. CDR3 sequence: CASSFGQGASTDTQYF. DNA of the CDR3: TGTGCCAGCAGCTTCGGACAGGGGGCGAGCACAGATACGCAGTATTTT.

Many counts were recorded for this clonotype. This sequence joins TRBV28 and TRBJ2-3; 10 nucleotides align to TRBD2. Germline CDR1 is MDHEN and CDR2 is SYDVKM. The CDR3 totals 17 residues. V gave up 4 bases and J gave up 1 base; unmatched junction bases: 8. The CDR3 loop is CASSSASGREGTDTQYF. The CDR3 DNA is TGTGCCAGCAGTTCCGCCAGCGGGAGGGAGGGCACAGATACGCAGTATTTT.

The sample holds many counts of this clonotype. This chain links TRBV20-1 with TRBJ2-5; D ambiguous. V lost 1 base to trimming and J lost 9 bases, with 18 bases between them. The CDR3 covers 14 residues. Germline CDR1 DFQATT, CDR2 SNEGSKA (reference sequence). CDR3 loop: CSARVRSDRVAQYF. CDR3 coding DNA: TGCAGTGCTAGAGTTCGGTCAGATCGGGTGGCCCAGTACTTC.